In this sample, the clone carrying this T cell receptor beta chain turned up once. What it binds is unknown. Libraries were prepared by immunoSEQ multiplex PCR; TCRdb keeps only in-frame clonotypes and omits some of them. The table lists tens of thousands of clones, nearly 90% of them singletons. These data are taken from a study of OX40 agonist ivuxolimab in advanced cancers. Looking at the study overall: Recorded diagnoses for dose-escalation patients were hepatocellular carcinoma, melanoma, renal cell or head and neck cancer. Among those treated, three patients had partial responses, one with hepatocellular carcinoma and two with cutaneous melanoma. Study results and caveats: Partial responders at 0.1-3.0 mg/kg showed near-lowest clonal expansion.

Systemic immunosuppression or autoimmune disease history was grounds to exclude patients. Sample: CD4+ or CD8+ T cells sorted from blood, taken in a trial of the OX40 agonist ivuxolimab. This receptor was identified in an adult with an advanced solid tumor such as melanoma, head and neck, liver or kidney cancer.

The CDR3 loop is CASSKQGSGGTDTQYF. The CDR3 DNA sequence: TGTGCCAGTAGTAAGCAAGGTAGCGGGGGCACAGATACGCAGTATTTT. V usage is TRBV19 and J usage is TRBJ2-3; 8 positions match TRBD2. The trim removed 4 bases at V and 1 base at J, leaving 7 bases unmatched. The length of the CDR3 is 16 residues. CDR1 is LNHDA, CDR2 SQIVND, per germline (reference sequence).